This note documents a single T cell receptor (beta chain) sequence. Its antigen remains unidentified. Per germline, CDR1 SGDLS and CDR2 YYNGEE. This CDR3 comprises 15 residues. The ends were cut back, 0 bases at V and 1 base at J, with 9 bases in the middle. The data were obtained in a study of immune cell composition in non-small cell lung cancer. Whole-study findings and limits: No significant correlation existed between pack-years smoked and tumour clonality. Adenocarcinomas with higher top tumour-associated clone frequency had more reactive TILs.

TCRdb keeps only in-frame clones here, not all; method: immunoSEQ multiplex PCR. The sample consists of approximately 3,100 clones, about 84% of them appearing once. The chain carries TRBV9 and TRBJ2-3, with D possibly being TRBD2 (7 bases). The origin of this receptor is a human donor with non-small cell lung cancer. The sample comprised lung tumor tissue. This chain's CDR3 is CASSVGGGRTDTQYF. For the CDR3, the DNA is TGTGCCAGCAGCGTAGGGGGGGGCCGCACAGATACGCAGTATTTT.